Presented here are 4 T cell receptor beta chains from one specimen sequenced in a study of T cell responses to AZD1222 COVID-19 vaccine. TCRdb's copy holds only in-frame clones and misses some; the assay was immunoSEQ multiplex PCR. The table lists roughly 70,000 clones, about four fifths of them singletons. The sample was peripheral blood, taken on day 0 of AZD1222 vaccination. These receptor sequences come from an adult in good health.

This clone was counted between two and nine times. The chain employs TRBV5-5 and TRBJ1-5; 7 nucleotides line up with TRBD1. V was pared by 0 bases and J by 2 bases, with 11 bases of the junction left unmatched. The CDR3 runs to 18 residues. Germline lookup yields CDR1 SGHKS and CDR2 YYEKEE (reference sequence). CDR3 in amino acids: CASSLGYRGGGGNQPQHF. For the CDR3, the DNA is TGTGCCAGCAGCTTGGGGTACAGGGGCGGCGGGGGCAATCAGCCCCAGCATTTT.

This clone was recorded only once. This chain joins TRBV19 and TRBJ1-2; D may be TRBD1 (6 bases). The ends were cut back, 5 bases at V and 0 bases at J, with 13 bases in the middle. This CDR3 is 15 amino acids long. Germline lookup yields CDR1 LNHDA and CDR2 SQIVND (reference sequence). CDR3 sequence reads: CASSSQEGANYGYTF. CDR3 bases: TGTGCCAGTAGTTCCCAAGAGGGGGCTAACTATGGCTACACCTTC. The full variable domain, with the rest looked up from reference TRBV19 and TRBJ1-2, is DGGITQSPKYLFRKEGQNVTLSCEQNLNHDAMYWYRQDPGQGLRLIYYSQIVNDFQKGDIAEGYSVSREKKESFPLTVTSAQKNPTAFYLCASSSQEGANYGYTFGSGTRLTVV.

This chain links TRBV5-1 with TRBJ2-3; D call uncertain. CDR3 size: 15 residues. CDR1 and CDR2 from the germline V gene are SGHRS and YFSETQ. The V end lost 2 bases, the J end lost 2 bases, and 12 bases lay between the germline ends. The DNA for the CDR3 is TGCGCCAGCAGCTTACCCTCCCAGTCCACAGATACGCAGTATTTT. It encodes CASSLPSQSTDTQYF.

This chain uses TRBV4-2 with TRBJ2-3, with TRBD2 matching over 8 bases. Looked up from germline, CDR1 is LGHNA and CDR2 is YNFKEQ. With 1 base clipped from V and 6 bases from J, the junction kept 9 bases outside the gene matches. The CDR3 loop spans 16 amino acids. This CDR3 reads CASSQVIAGSGDTQYF. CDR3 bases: TGTGCCAGCAGCCAAGTGATAGCGGGGTCCGGTGATACGCAGTATTTT.